This T cell receptor beta chain was captured by sequencing in a study of CD8 T cells in ankylosing spondylitis. This clonotype has only a few counts. No antigen is known for it. From the 5' RACE reads, TCRdb called clonotypes with MiXCR, one entry per CDR3 protein. This sample carries hundreds of thousands of distinct CDR3 sequences, roughly 13% of them seen once, and the ten largest clones take approximately 6.2%. Study results and caveats: Characteristic, it appeared, of ankylosing spondylitis blood was a TCR beta motif of several highly homologous variants. Clones tied to disease were said to be significantly enriched in matched ankylosing spondylitis synovial fluid. In synovial fluid and blood from reactive arthritis, some motif variants were previously reported.

The TCR was taken from a male donor with ankylosing spondylitis. Sequencing was done on a sample of blood, either unsorted or a sorted T cell fraction (not recorded which).

This chain's CDR3 is CASSLLYRGSEQYF. CDR3 in DNA: TGTGCCAGCAGCTTGTTATACAGAGGTTCCGAGCAGTACTTC. The chain is built from TRBV5-5 and TRBJ2-7; D is unclear. Trimming stripped 1 base from V and 6 bases from J, with 14 bases between. In germline, CDR1 is SGHKS, CDR2 YYEKEE (reference sequence). The CDR3 is 14 amino acids.